This T cell receptor beta chain appears in the sequencing data of a study of shared clonotypes between healthy human individuals. The data were produced by immunoSEQ multiplex PCR, yet TCRdb's version contains in-frame clones alone and is incomplete. The profile shows approximately 2,300,000 clones, 80% to 95% of them singletons. This CDR3 has 16 amino acids. V gave up 0 bases and J gave up 0 bases, with 9 bases separating them. Germline CDR1 reads LGHNA; CDR2 reads YNFKEQ. The sequence came from a man aged 18 to 35 in good health. Some clones in this sample may be carry-over from other donors' samples. The rearrangement joins TRBV4-2 to TRBJ1-5, with no clear D. The sequenced sample consisted of naive CD4+ T cells from PBMCs. As to subset: CD45RA+ positively selected. CDR3 region: CASSQEDGYSNQPQHF. The CDR3 DNA sequence: TGTGCCAGCAGCCAAGAGGACGGTTATAGCAATCAGCCCCAGCATTTT.